The 10 T cell receptor beta chains listed next were all sequenced from one sample in a study of T cells after posttransplantation cyclophosphamide. Clones were sequenced by immunoSEQ multiplex PCR, and TCRdb holds only the in-frame ones, with some missing. The repertoire holds 9,700 or so clones, roughly 98% seen once, with roughly 0.25% in the top ten. Cells defined as naive were viable CD3+CD4+ or CD3+CD8+ and CCR7+CD45RA+CD45RO-CD95-CD27+CD28+. Source material: naive CD4+ T cells sorted from PBMCs. The receptors here all came from a woman aged 60-75 years in good health, CMV-negative, and a related stem cell transplant donor.

The chain has TRBV6-6 and TRBJ2-1; 8 bases fit TRBD2. CDR3 size: 15 residues. The germline gives CDR1 MNHNY, CDR2 SVGAGI (reference sequence). Trimming took 8 bases from V and 5 from J; bases not matched to a gene: 11. In DNA, the CDR3 is TGTGCCAGCGCCCCAAGCGGGGGCGGGGACAATGAGCAGTTCTTC. Translation: CASAPSGGGDNEQFF.

J is TRBJ2-7 and V is TRBV7-5; the table calls TRBD2, which could not be checked here. TRBV7-5 is designated a pseudogene. The CDR3 has 18 amino acids. The CDR3 spells CVRSPSRLTSGRLDEQYF. The CDR3 DNA reads as TGTGTCAGAAGCCCCAGTAGATTGACTAGCGGGAGACTGGACGAGCAGTACTTC.

This clone showed up just once. This sequence joins TRBV6-1 and TRBJ2-7; 10 positions agree with TRBD1. Germline lookup yields CDR1 MNHNS and CDR2 SASEGT. CDR3 length: 15 amino acids. The trim removed 4 bases at V and 6 bases at J, leaving 9 bases unmatched. CDR3 region: CASSASRQGATEQYV. The CDR3, as DNA: TGTGCCAGCAGTGCCTCTAGACAGGGGGCAACCGAGCAGTACGTC.

The chain joins TRBV18 to TRBJ2-6; a possible D gene is TRBD2 (6 bases). The V end lost 1 base, the J end lost 5 bases, and 24 bases lay between the germline ends. The CDR3 is 20 amino acids. The V gene's germline CDR1 is KGHSH and CDR2 LQKENI. CDR3 sequence (DNA): TGTGCCAGCTCACCACGTGCCGGGGAGGCTTCGAGCTGGAGGGCCAACGTCCTGACTTTC. Encoded protein: CASSPRAGEASSWRANVLTF.

The CDR3 region is CASRREKGAYNEQFF. Here the CDR3 DNA reads TGTGCCAGCCGGCGGGAGAAAGGGGCCTACAATGAGCAGTTCTTC. V and J are TRBV18 and TRBJ2-1, with 7 positions matching TRBD2. The V gene end was trimmed by 8 bases and the J gene end by 2 bases; junction bases not matched to a gene: 9. CDR3 length: 15 residues. CDR1 and CDR2 from the germline V gene are KGHSH and LQKENI. Drawing the rest from reference TRBV18 and TRBJ2-1, the complete variable domain is NAGVMQNPRHLVRRRGQEARLRCSPMKGHSHVYWYRQLPEEGLKFMVYLQKENIIDESGMPKERFSAEFPKEGPSILRIQQVVRGDSAAYFCASRREKGAYNEQFFGPGTRLTVL.

The rearrangement uses TRBV5-6 and TRBJ1-5, with unresolved D. Trimming cost V 1 base and J 6 bases, with 8 bases left between them. CDR1 SGHDT and CDR2 YYEEEE come from the germline V gene. The CDR3 contains 13 residues. The DNA of the CDR3 is TGTGCCAGCAGCTTGACGGGGAGTCAGCCCCAGCATTTT. Its translation: CASSLTGSQPQHF.

CDR3 loop: CASSQRTGISYEQYV. The DNA for the CDR3 is TGCGCCAGCAGCCAAAGAACAGGGATCTCCTACGAGCAGTACGTC. V is TRBV4-1 and J is TRBJ2-7; weak D call: TRBD1 (6 bases). This CDR3 spans 15 amino acids. From germline, CDR1 is MGHRA and CDR2 YSYEKL. V was pared by 2 bases and J by 0 bases, with 11 bases between.

There are a few counts of this clone. The V gene is TRBV5-1, the J gene TRBJ2-5, with 13 bases matching TRBD2. The CDR3 sequence is 17 residues long. The trim removed 3 bases at V and 5 bases at J, leaving 10 bases unmatched. Per the germline V gene, CDR1 is SGHRS and CDR2 is YFSETQ. CDR3 loop: CASSWGLAGIMAETQYF. CDR3 sequence (DNA): TGCGCCAGCAGCTGGGGACTAGCGGGGATTATGGCGGAGACCCAGTACTTC.

This chain joins TRBV2 and TRBJ1-4, with TRBD1 matching 7 bases. Germline assignment: CDR1 SNHLY and CDR2 FYNNEI. The CDR3 has 16 residues. V dropped 2 bases and J dropped 8; count of bases not matched to a gene: 11. The DNA of the CDR3 is TGTGCCAGCAGTGAACCCCGAGGGGGCTCAGGAGAAAAACTGTTTTTT. This translates into CASSEPRGGSGEKLFF.

The chain employs TRBV15 and TRBJ1-2; D is possibly TRBD1 (5 bases). This CDR3 comprises 13 residues. With 4 bases removed from V and 2 bases from J, the gap between germline ends came to 8 bases. Germline V gives CDR1 LNHNV, CDR2 YYDKDF (reference sequence). For the CDR3, the DNA is TGTGCCACCAGCAAGGGGCTAAACTATGGCTACACCTTC. It is translated as CATSKGLNYGYTF.